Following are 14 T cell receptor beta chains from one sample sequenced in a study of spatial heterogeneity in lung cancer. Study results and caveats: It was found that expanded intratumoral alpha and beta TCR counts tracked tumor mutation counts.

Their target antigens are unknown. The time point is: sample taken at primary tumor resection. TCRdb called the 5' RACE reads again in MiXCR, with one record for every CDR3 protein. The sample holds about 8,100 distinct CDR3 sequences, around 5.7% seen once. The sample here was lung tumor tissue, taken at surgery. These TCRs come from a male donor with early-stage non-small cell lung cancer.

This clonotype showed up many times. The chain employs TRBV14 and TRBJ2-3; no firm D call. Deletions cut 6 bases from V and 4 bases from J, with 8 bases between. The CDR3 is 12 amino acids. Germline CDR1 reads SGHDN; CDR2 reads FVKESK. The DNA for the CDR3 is TGTGCCAGCAGTCCCCGGGCAGATACGCAGTATTTT. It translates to CASSPRADTQYF.

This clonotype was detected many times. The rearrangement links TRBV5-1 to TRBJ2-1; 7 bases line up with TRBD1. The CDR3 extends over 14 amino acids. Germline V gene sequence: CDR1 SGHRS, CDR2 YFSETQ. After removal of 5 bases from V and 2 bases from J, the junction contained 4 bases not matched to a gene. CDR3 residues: CASREQGPYNEQFF. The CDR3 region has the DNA TGCGCCAGCAGAGAACAGGGGCCCTACAATGAGCAGTTCTTC.

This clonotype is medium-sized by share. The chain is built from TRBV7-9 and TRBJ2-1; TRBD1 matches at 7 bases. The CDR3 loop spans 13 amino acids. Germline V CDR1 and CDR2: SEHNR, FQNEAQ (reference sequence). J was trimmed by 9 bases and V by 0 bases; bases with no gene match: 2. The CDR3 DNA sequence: TGTGCCAGCAGCTTAGCAGGGGGCATTGAGCAGTTCTTC. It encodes CASSLAGGIEQFF.

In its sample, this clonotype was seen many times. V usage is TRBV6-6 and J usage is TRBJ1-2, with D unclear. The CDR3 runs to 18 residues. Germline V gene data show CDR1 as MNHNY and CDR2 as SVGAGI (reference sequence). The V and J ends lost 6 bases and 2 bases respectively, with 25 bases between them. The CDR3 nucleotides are TGTGCCAGCAGCCCACCGGAGGCCGGTGGCTGGGGAAACTATGGCTACACCTTC. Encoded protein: CASSPPEAGGWGNYGYTF.

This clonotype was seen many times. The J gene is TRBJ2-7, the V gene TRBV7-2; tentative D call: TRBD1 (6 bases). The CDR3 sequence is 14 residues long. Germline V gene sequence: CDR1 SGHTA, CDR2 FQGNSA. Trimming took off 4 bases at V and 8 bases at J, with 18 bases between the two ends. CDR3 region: CASSSRYRDLQQYF. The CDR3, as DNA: TGTGCCAGCAGCTCCCGCTACAGGGATCTGCAGCAGTACTTC.

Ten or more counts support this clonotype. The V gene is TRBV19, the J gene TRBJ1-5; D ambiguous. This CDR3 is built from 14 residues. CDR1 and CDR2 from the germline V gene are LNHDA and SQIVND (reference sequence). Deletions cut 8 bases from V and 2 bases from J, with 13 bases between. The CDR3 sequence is CASRLSGGNQPQHF. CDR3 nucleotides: TGTGCCAGTCGGCTATCTGGGGGCAATCAGCCCCAGCATTTT. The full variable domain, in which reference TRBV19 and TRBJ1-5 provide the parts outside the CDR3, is DGGITQSPKYLFRKEGQNVTLSCEQNLNHDAMYWYRQDPGQGLRLIYYSQIVNDFQKGDIAEGYSVSREKKESFPLTVTSAQKNPTAFYLCASRLSGGNQPQHFGDGTRLSIL.

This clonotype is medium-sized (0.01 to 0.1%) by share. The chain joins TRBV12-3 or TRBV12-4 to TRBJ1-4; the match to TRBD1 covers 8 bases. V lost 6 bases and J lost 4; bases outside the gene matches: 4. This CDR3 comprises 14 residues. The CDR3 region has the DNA TGTGCCAGCAGAAACGACAGGGGTAATGAAAAACTGTTTTTT. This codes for CASRNDRGNEKLFF.

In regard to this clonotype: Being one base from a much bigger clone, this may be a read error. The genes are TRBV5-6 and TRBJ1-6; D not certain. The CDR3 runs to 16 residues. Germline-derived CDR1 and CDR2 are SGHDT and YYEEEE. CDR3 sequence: CASSLGGLSCNSPLHF. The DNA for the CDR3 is TGTGCCAGCAGCTTGGGAGGCCTCTCCTGTAATTCACCCCTCCACTTT.

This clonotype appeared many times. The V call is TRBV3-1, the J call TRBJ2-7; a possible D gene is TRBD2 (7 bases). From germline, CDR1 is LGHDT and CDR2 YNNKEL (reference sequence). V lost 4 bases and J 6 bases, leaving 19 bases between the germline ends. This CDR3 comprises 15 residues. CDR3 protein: CASSREGGIPSEQYF. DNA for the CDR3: TGTGCCAGCAGCCGGGAGGGGGGGATCCCCTCCGAGCAGTACTTC.

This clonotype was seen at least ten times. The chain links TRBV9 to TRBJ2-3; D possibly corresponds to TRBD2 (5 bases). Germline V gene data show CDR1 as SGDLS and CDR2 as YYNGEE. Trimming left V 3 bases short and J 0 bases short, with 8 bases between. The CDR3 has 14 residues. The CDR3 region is CASSARTSTDTQYF. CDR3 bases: TGTGCCAGCAGCGCCCGGACTAGCACAGATACGCAGTATTTT.

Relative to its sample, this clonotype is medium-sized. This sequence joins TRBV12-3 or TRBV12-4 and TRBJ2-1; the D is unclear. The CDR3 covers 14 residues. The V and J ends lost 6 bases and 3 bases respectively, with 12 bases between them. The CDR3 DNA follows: TGTGCCAGCAGCCCAACGGCGGTCTACAATGAGCAGTTCTTC. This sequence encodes CASSPTAVYNEQFF.

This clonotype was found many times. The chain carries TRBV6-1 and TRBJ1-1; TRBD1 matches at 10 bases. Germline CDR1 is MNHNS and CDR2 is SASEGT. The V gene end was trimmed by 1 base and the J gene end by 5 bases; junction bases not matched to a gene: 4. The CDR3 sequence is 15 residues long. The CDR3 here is CASSEEWTGGTEAFF. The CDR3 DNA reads TGTGCCAGCAGTGAAGAGTGGACAGGGGGAACTGAAGCTTTCTTT.

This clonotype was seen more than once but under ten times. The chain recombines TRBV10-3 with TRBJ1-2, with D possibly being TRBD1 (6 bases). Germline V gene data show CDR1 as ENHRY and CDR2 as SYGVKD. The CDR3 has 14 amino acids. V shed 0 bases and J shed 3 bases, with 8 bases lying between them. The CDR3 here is CAISESAGDYGYTF. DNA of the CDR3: TGTGCCATCAGTGAGTCGGCAGGGGACTATGGCTACACCTTC.

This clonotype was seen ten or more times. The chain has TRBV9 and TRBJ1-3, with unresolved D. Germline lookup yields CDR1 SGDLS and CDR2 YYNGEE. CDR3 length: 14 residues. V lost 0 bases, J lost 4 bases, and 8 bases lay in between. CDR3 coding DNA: TGTGCCAGCAGCGTAGAGTACAGCGGAAACACCATATATTTT. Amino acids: CASSVEYSGNTIYF.